The T cell receptor beta chain described here comes from a study of cytomegalovirus exposure and HLA in healthy donors. For the study at large: Genotyping showed approximately 81% of roughly 400 donors falling in the Caucasian-associated ancestry cluster.

The CDR3 totals 15 residues. The V gene's germline CDR1 is SGHRS and CDR2 YFSETQ. Use of 60 Vbeta and 13 Jbeta primers characterized the PCR. Here immunoSEQ multiplex PCR was the method, and the copy in TCRdb shows in-frame clones only, minus some. The sample table sets out tens of thousands of clones. Whole-study results and caveats: In a later analysis, productive TCRs from donors in an Asian-associated ancestry cluster reportedly carried fewer N-insertions than the cohort mean.

Concerning this clone itself: What it binds is not known. One end of the junction fails to match germline, which may point to a read error.

The source of this sequence is a male donor in good health and CMV-seronegative. Sequenced material: PBMCs. The chain employs TRBV5-1 and TRBJ2-2; 7 positions match TRBD1. The CDR3 nucleotides are TGCGCCAGCCAGGGAATGGGACAGAACACCGGGGAGCTATTTTTT. This codes for CASQGMGQNTGELFF.